This TCR beta chain was identified in a study of blood T cells in healthy people across ages. Study-level findings and limits: The unknown donor CMV status may have confounded expanded clonotype changes.

A word on this clonotype: Its antigen is undetermined.

Using a J-beta primer mix together with a sample-barcoded 5' primer, a second PCR was run for about 7 to 12 cycles. From the 5' RACE reads, TCRdb called clonotypes with MiXCR, one entry per CDR3 protein. The data show 700,000 to 950,000 distinct CDR3 sequences, 55% to 70% seen once. Collection of ten milliliters of peripheral blood was performed for each donor. Every sample yielded at least 6.5 million isolated PBMCs. The germline V gene has CDR1 LGHNA and CDR2 YNFKEQ. Trimming removed 4 bases from V and 4 bases from J, with 23 bases in between. CDR3 length: 18 residues. The TCR was taken from a man under 40 in good health. Sequenced input: blood. This rearrangement joins TRBV4-2 to TRBJ1-5; D may be TRBD1 (5 bases). CDR3 sequence: CASSPRNPGLPGNQPQHF. DNA of the CDR3: TGTGCCAGCAGCCCCCGGAATCCAGGGCTACCGGGAAATCAGCCCCAGCATTTT.